This is a list of T cell receptor beta chains from one sample in a study of T cells in Graves' hyperthyroidism and ophthalmopathy. Each CDR3 protein gets one entry after TCRdb re-called the multiplex PCR reads with MiXCR. The repertoire holds about 180,000 distinct CDR3 sequences, with over 15% as singletons. Sequenced input: blood. These receptors all come from a woman in her forties or fifties with Graves' hyperthyroidism. CDR3s include the opening cysteine and the closing phenylalanine or tryptophan. The order of the fields is D gene, clone size, V gene, J gene, CDR3 DNA, CDR3 protein. D genes are given only for firm matches. Size values are once, few and many counts, or a class for expanded clones, and some rows have none.

>-|many|TRBV7-2|TRBJ1-3
TGTGCCAGCAGCTTGGGACGGCTAGTCCAGAGCTCTGGAAACACCATATATTTT
CASSLGRLVQSSGNTIYF
>-|many|TRBV7-3|TRBJ2-2
TGTGCCAGCAGCTTAACCGGGAGTTCGCCCGGGGAGCTGTTTTTT
CASSLTGSSPGELFF
>-|many|TRBV19|TRBJ2-4
TGTGCCAGTAGTCGGGACGGATCCAAAAACATTCAGTACTTC
CASSRDGSKNIQYF
>-|-|TRBV6-1|TRBJ2-1
TGTGCCAGCAGAGGTCTCTACAATGAGCAGTTCTTC
CASRGLYNEQFF
>TRBD2|-|TRBV5-1|TRBJ2-1
TGTGCCAGCAGCTTTGACAGCGGGAGTTTCGAAAGTGAGCAGTTCTTC
CASSFDSGSFESEQFF
>TRBD1|few|TRBV29-1|TRBJ1-2
TGCAGCGTTGAAGAAGGGGGCGGCGACTACACCTTC
CSVEEGGGDYTF
>TRBD2|-|TRBV7-2|TRBJ2-5
TGTGCCAGCAGCTCAGTAGCGGGAGGGCCGTTTGAGACCCAGTACTTC
CASSSVAGGPFETQYF
>-|-|TRBV7-2|TRBJ1-1
TGTGCCAGCAGCTTAGGTAGACCCAGTGAAGCTTTCTTT
CASSLGRPSEAFF
>-|few|TRBV7-9|TRBJ2-1
TGTGCCAGCAGCTCGTCTAGCGTCGGTGAGCAGTTCTTC
CASSSSSVGEQFF
>-|many|TRBV6-5|TRBJ2-3
TGTGCCAGCAGTTACAGGGAGGACACAGATACGCAGTATTTT
CASSYREDTDTQYF
>TRBD1|many|TRBV9|TRBJ1-6
TGTGCCAGCAGCCGGGACAGAAATTCACCCCTCCACTTT
CASSRDRNSPLHF
>TRBD1|few|TRBV10-3|TRBJ1-2
TGTGCCATCAGCGAGGGGGACAGGGGGGTCTACGGCTACACCTTC
CAISEGDRGVYGYTF
>-|many|TRBV28|TRBJ1-1
TGTGCCAGCAGTTACAGGGTCGTCACTGAAGCTTTCTTT
CASSYRVVTEAFF
>TRBD1|many|TRBV20-1|TRBJ2-3
TGCAGTGCTAGAGGGGGACAGGGGGCTACAGATACGCAGTATTTT
CSARGGQGATDTQYF
>-|many|TRBV7-2|TRBJ1-1
TGTGCCAGCAGCTTCACACAGGGCGGGTTTAACACTGAAGCTTTCTTT
CASSFTQGGFNTEAFF
>-|-|TRBV20-1|TRBJ2-7
TGCAGTGCTAGAGAACCCGGGCAGCCCGAGCAGTACTTC
CSAREPGQPEQYF
>TRBD2|-|TRBV7-7|TRBJ2-1
TGTGCTAGCAGCCTAAAAAGCGGGAGGGAACTTTACAATGAGCAGTTCTTC
CASSLKSGRELYNEQFF
>-|-|TRBV4-3|TRBJ2-1
TGCGCCAGCAGCCGCATACTTGCTAATGAGCAGTTCTTC
CASSRILANEQFF
>TRBD1|many|TRBV11-2|TRBJ1-1
TGTGCCAGCAGCTTAGTTGTGTTCAGGGGGGTTGGCACTGAAGCTTTCTTT
CASSLVVFRGVGTEAFF
>TRBD1|-|TRBV20-1|TRBJ2-2
TGCAGTGCCATTGGGACAGGAACCAAACCATATTCGAACACCGGGGAGCTGTTTTTT
CSAIGTGTKPYSNTGELFF
>-|many|TRBV7-8|TRBJ1-2
TGTGCCAGCAGCTCCGGGGCAGGGCGGTATGGCTACACCTTC
CASSSGAGRYGYTF
>-|many|TRBV7-2|TRBJ1-6
TGTGCCAGCAGCCGACTCACGCCGGGGGGACCCCTCCACTTT
CASSRLTPGGPLHF
>TRBD1|many|TRBV20-1|TRBJ1-4
TGCAGTGCTAGAGAAGGGACAGGGGTAGGAAAACTGTTTTTT
CSAREGTGVGKLFF
>TRBD1|many|TRBV29-1|TRBJ1-2
TGCAGCGACGGGACAGGGTTTCATGGCTACACCTTC
CSDGTGFHGYTF
>-|many|TRBV18|TRBJ1-1
TGTGCCAGCTCAGGAAAGTTGAACACTGAAGCTTTCTTT
CASSGKLNTEAFF
>-|few|TRBV5-1|TRBJ2-2
TGCGCCAGCAGCTTGGAGGTCGCCAGGGGGACTTCTACCGGGGAGCTGTTTTTT
CASSLEVARGTSTGELFF
>TRBD2|many|TRBV29-1|TRBJ2-5
TGCAGCGCCGAGGGACTAGCGGAGACCCAGTACTTC
CSAEGLAETQYF
>-|few|TRBV18|TRBJ1-2
TGTGCCAGCTCACCAGATCAGTACAACTATGGCTACACCTTC
CASSPDQYNYGYTF
>-|many|TRBV6-1|TRBJ2-5
TGTGCCAGCAGTGAATTCGGCAGTACAATGGAGACCCAGTACTTC
CASSEFGSTMETQYF
>TRBD2|many|TRBV28|TRBJ2-7
TGTGCCACTTCTGAGCGGGGGGGCCGATACGAGCAGTACTTC
CATSERGGRYEQYF
>-|-|TRBV5-1|TRBJ1-4
TGCGCCAGCAGAGGTTTCGGGACGGAAAATGAAAAACTGTTTTTT
CASRGFGTENEKLFF
>-|-|TRBV2|TRBJ1-5
TGTGCCAGCAGTGAAATGGGACAACACGGGGAACGACATTTT
CASSEMGQHGERHF
>-|many|TRBV27|TRBJ1-6
TGTGCCAGCAGTTACGGGGCCTGGAATTCACCCCTCCACTTT
CASSYGAWNSPLHF
>-|many|TRBV27|TRBJ2-2
TGTGCCAGCAGGACGGAGGGGTTCGTACCCGGGGAGCTGTTTTTT
CASRTEGFVPGELFF
>-|many|TRBV5-1|TRBJ1-2
TGCGCCAGCAGCATATCCCCGGTCGGGAGCTATGGCTACACCTTC
CASSISPVGSYGYTF
>-|many|TRBV10-1|TRBJ1-2
TGCGCCAGCAGTGTATCAGGTTTGCCCTATGGCTACACCTTC
CASSVSGLPYGYTF
>-|-|TRBV12-3/TRBV12-4|TRBJ2-1
TGTGCCAGCACCTACCGCCGTCACAATGAGCAGTTCTTC
CASTYRRHNEQFF
>-|many|TRBV5-4|TRBJ1-1
TGTGCCAGCAGCTTGGCCAAGCGCACTGAAGCTTTCTTT
CASSLAKRTEAFF
>TRBD1|-|TRBV9|TRBJ1-5
TGTGCCAGCAGCGTTGGGACAGGCGGCTCAGGTCAGCCCCAGCATTTT
CASSVGTGGSGQPQHF
>-|many|TRBV6-2/TRBV6-3|TRBJ2-1
TGTGCCAGCAGTTATCTAGGGGGGCCGGGGGATGAGCAGTTCTTC
CASSYLGGPGDEQFF
>-|many|TRBV6-1|TRBJ2-7
TGTGCCAGCAGTGAAGCGCTTCAGGGCGCCTCCTACGAGCAGTACTTC
CASSEALQGASYEQYF